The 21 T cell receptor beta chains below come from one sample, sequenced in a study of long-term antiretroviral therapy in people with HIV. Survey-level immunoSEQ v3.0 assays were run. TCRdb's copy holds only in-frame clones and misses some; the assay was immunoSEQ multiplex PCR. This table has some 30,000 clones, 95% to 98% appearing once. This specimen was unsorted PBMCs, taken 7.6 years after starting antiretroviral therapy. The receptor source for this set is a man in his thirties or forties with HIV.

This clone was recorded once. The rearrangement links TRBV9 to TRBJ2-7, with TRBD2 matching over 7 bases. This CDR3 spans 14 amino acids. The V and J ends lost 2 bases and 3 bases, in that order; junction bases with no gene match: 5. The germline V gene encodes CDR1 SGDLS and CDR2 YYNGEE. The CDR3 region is CASSVTGGSYEQYF. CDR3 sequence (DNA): TGTGCCAGCAGCGTCACCGGGGGGAGCTACGAGCAGTACTTC.

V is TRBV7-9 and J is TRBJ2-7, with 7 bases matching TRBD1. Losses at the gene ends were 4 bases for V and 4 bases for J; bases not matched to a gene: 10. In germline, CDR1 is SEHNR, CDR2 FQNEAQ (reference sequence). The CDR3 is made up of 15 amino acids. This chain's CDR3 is CASSSTSTGLYEQYF. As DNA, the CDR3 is TGTGCCAGCAGCTCAACTTCGACAGGGCTTTACGAGCAGTACTTC.

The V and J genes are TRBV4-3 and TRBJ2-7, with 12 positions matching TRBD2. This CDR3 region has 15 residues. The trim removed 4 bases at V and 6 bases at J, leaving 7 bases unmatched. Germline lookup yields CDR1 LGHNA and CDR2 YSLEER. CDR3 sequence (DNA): TGCGCCAGCAGCCGCACACTAGCGGGAGGATCCGAGCAGTACTTC. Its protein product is CASSRTLAGGSEQYF.

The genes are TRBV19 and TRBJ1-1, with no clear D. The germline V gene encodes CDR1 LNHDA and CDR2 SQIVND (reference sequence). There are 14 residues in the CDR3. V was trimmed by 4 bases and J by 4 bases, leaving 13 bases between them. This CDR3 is CASSTTGAGTEAFF. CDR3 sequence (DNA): TGTGCCAGTAGTACGACCGGCGCCGGCACTGAAGCTTTCTTT. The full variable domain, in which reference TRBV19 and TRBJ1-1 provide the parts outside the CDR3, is DGGITQSPKYLFRKEGQNVTLSCEQNLNHDAMYWYRQDPGQGLRLIYYSQIVNDFQKGDIAEGYSVSREKKESFPLTVTSAQKNPTAFYLCASSTTGAGTEAFFGQGTRLTVV.

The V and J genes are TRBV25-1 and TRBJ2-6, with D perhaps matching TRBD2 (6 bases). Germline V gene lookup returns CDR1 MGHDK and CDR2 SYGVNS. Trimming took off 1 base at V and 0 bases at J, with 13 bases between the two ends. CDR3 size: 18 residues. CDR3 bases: TGTGCCAGCAGTGAATGGGTTAGCGGCAGCTCTGGGGCCAACGTCCTGACTTTC. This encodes CASSEWVSGSSGANVLTF. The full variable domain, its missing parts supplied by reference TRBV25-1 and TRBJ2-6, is EADIYQTPRYLVIGTGKKITLECSQTMGHDKMYWYQQDPGMELHLIHYSYGVNSTEKGDLSSESTVSRIRTEHFPLTLESARPSHTSQYLCASSEWVSGSSGANVLTFGAGSRLTVL.

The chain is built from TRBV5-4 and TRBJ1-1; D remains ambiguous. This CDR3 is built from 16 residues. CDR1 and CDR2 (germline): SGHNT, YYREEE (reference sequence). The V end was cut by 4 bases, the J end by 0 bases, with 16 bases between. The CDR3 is CASSTLGRLMNTEAFF. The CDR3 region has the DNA TGTGCCAGCAGCACCCTAGGGCGCCTCATGAACACTGAAGCTTTCTTT.

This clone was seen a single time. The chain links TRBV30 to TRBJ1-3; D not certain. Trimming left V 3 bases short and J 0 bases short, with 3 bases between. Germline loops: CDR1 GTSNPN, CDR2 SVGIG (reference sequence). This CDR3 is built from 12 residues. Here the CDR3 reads CAWSSSGNTIYF. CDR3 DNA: TGTGCCTGGAGCAGCTCTGGAAACACCATATATTTT.

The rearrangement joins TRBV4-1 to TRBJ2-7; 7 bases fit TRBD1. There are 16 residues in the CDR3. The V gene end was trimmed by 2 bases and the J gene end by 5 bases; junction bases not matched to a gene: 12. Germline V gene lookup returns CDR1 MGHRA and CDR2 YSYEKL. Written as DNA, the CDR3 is TGCGCCAGCAGCCAACCTTTACAGGGGCGCCCCCACGAGCAGTACTTC. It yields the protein CASSQPLQGRPHEQYF.

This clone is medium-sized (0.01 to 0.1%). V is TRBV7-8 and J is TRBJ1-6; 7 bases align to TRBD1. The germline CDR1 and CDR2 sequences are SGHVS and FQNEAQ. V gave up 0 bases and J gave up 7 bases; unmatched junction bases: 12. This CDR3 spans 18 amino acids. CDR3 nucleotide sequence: TGTGCCAGCAGCTTAGCGAGACCGATAGGGGGCACAAATTCACCCCTCCACTTT. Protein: CASSLARPIGGTNSPLHF.

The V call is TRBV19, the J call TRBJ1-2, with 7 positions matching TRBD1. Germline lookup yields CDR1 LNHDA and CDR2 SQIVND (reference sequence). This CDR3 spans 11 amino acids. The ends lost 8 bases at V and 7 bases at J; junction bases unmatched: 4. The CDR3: CASHTGVGYTF. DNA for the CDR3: TGTGCCAGTCACACAGGGGTTGGCTACACCTTC.

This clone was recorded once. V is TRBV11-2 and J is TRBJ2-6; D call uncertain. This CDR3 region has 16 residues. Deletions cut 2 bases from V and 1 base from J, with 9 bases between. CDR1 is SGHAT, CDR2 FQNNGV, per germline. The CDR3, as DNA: TGTGCCAGCAGCTTAATTCTGGGGTCTGGGGCCAACGTCCTGACTTTC. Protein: CASSLILGSGANVLTF.

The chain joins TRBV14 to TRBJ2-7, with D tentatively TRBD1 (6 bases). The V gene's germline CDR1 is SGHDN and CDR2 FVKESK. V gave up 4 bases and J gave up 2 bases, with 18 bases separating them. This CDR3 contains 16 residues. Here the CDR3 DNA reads TGTGCCAGCAGCCGAGCACAGGGAATCTTGACCTACGAGCAGTACTTC. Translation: CASSRAQGILTYEQYF.

Here the CDR3 DNA reads TGTGCCAGCAGTGATCGGGGGCTTCAGCCCCAGCATTTT. Encoded protein: CASSDRGLQPQHF. J is TRBJ1-5 and V is TRBV6-1; tentative D call: TRBD1 (6 bases). Trimming removed 3 bases at V and 6 bases at J, with 9 bases between. This CDR3 comprises 13 residues. In germline, CDR1 is MNHNS, CDR2 SASEGT.

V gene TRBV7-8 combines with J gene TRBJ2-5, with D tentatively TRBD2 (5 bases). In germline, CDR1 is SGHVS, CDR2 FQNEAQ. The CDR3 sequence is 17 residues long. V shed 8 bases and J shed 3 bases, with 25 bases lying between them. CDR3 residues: CASVPRVWMAREETQYF. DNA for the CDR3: TGTGCCAGCGTACCACGGGTGTGGATGGCGAGGGAAGAGACCCAGTACTTC.

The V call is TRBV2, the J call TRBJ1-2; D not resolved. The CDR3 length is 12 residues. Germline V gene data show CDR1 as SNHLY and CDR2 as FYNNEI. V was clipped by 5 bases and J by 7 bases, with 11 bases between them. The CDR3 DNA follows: TGTGCCAGCAGTCAACATTCGGGTGGCTACACCTTC. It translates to CASSQHSGGYTF.

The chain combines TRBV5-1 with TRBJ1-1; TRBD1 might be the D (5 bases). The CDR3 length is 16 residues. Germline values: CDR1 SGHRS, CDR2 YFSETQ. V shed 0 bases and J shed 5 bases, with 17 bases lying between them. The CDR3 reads CASSLEGAMGGTEAFF. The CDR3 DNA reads TGCGCCAGCAGCTTGGAAGGGGCCATGGGGGGTACTGAAGCTTTCTTT.

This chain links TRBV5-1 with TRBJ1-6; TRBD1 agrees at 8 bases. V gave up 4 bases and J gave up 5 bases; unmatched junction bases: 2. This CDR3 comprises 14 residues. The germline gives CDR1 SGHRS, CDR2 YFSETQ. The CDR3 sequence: CASSLTGDNSPLHF. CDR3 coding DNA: TGCGCCAGCAGCCTGACAGGGGATAATTCACCCCTCCACTTT.

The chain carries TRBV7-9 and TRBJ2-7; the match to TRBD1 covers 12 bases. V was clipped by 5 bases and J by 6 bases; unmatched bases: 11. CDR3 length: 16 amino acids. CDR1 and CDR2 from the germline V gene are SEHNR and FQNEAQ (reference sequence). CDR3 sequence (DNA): TGTGCCAGCAGCCCGCCGCTCCGGGACAGGGGGCGCGAGCAGTACTTC. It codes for CASSPPLRDRGREQYF. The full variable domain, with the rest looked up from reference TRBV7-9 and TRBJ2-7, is DTGVSQNPRHKITKRGQNVTFRCDPISEHNRLYWYRQTLGQGPEFLTYFQNEAQLEKSRLLSDRFSAERPKGSFSTLEIQRTEQGDSAMYLCASSPPLRDRGREQYFGPGTRLTVT.

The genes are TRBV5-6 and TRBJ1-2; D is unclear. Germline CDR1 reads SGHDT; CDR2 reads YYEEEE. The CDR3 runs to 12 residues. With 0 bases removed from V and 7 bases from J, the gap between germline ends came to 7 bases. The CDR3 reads CASSLAGRGYTF. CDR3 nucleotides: TGTGCCAGCAGCTTGGCAGGACGTGGCTACACCTTC.

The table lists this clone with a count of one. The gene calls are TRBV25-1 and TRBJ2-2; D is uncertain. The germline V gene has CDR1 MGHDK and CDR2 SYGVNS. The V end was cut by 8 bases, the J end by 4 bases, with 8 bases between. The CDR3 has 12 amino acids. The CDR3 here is CASGLVTGELFF. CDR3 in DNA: TGTGCCAGCGGGCTGGTCACCGGGGAGCTGTTTTTT.

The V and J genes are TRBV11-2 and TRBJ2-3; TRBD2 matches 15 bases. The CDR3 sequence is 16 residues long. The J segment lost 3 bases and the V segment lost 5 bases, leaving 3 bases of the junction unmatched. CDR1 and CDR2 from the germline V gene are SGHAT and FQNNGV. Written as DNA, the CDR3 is TGTGCCAGCAGCCCTGGGACTAGCGGGAGGACAGATACGCAGTATTTT. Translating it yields CASSPGTSGRTDTQYF.